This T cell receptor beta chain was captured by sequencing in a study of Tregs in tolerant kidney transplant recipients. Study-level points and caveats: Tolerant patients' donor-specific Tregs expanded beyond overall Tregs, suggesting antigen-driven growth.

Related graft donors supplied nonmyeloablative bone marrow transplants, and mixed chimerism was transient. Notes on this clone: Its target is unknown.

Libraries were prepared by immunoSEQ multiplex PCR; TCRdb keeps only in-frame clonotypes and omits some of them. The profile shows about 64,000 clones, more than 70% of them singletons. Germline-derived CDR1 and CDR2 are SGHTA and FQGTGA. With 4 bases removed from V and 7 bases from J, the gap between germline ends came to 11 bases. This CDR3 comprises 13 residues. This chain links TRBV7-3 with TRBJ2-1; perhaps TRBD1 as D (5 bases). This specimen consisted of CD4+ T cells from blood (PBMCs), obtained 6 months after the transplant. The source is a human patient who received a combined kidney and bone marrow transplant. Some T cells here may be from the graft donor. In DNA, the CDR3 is TGTGCCAGCAGCTCCAGGGCAGGGAATGAGCAGTTCTTC. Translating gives CASSSRAGNEQFF. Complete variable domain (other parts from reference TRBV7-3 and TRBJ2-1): GAGVSQTPSNKVTEKGKYVELRCDPISGHTALYWYRQSLGQGPEFLIYFQGTGAADDSGLPNDRFFAVRPEGSVSTLKIQRTERGDSAVYLCASSSRAGNEQFFGPGTRLTVL.